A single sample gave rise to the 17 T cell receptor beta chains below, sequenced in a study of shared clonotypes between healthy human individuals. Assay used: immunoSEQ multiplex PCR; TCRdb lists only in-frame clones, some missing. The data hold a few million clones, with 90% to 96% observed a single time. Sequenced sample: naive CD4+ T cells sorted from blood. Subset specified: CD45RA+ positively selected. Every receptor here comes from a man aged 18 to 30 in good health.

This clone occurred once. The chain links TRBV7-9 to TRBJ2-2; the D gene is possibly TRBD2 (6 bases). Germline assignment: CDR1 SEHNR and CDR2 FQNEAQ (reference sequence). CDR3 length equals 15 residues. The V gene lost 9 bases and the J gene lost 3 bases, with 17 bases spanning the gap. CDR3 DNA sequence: TGTGCCAGTAACGGTCAAGAGCGGGACACCGGGGAGCTGTTTTTT. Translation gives CASNGQERDTGELFF.

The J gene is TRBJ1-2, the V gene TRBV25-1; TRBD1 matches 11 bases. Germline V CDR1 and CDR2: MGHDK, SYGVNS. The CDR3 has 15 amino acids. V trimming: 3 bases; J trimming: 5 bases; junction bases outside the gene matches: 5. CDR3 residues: CASSDPGTGGYGYTF. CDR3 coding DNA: TGTGCCAGCAGTGATCCCGGGACAGGGGGTTATGGCTACACCTTC.

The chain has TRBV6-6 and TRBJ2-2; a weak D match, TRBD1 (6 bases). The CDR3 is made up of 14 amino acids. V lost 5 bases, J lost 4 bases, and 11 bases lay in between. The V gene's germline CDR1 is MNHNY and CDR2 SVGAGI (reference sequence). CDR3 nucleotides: TGTGCCAGCAGTAAAACAGGGTTCACCGGGGAGCTGTTTTTT. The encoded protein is CASSKTGFTGELFF.

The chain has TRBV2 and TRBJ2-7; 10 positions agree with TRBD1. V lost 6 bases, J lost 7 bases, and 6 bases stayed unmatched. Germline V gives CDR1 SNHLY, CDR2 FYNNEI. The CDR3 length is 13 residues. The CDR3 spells CASRGTGVGEQYF. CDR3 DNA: TGTGCCAGCAGGGGGACAGGGGTGGGTGAGCAGTACTTC.

The CDR3 DNA sequence: TGTGCCATCAATGGGGCGGCCGATAACTATGGCTACACCTTC. Encoded protein: CAINGAADNYGYTF. The rearrangement links TRBV10-3 to TRBJ1-2; D might be TRBD1 (5 bases). The CDR3 runs 14 residues. Germline V gene data show CDR1 as ENHRY and CDR2 as SYGVKD. Trimming cost V 7 bases and J 1 base, with 13 bases left between them.

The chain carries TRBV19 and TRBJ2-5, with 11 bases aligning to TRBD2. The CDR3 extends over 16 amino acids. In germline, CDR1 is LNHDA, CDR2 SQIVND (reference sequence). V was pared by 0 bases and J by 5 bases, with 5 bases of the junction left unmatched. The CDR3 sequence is CASSIDLTSGVETQYF. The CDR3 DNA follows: TGTGCCAGTAGTATAGATCTGACTAGCGGGGTCGAGACCCAGTACTTC.

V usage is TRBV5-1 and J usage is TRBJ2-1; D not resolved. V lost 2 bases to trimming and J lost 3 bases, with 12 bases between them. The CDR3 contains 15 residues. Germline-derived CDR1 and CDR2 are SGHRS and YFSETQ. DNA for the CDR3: TGCGCCAGCAGCTTAACAACGGAATTCTACAATGAGCAGTTCTTC. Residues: CASSLTTEFYNEQFF. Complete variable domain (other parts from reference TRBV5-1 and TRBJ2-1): KAGVTQTPRYLIKTRGQQVTLSCSPISGHRSVSWYQQTPGQGLQFLFEYFSETQRNKGNFPGRFSGRQFSNSRSEMNVSTLELGDSALYLCASSLTTEFYNEQFFGPGTRLTVL.

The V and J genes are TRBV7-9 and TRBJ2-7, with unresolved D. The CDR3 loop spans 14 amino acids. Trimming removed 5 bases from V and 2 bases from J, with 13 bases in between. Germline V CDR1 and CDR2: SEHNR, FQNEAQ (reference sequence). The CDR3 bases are TGTGCCAGCAGCCCCCCGGAGAGGCCCTACGAGCAGTACTTC. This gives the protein CASSPPERPYEQYF.

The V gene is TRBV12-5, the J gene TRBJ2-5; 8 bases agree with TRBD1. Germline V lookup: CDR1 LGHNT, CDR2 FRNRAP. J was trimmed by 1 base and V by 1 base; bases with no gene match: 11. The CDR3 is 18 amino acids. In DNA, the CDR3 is TGTGCTAGTGGTTTGGCACCGAAGGACAGGGTTCCCCAAGAGACCCAGTACTTC. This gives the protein CASGLAPKDRVPQETQYF.

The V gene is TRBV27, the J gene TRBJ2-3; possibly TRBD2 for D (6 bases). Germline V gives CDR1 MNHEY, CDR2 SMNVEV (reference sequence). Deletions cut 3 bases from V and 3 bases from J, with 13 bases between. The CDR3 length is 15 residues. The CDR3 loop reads CASSFSLGGTDTQYF. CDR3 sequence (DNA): TGTGCCAGCAGTTTTAGCCTTGGGGGGACAGATACGCAGTATTTT.

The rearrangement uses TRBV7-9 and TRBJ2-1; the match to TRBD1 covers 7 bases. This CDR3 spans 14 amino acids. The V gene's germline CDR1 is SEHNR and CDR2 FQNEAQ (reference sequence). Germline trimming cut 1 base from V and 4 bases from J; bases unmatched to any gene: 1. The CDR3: CASSLEGQYNEQFF. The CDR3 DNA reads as TGTGCCAGCAGCTTAGAGGGACAGTACAATGAGCAGTTCTTC.

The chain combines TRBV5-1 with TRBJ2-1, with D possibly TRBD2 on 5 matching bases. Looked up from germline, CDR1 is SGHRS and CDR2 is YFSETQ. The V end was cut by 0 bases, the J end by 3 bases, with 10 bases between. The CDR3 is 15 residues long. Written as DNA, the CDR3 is TGCGCCAGCAGCTTGGCCGGGGAGCGCTACAATGAGCAGTTCTTC. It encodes CASSLAGERYNEQFF.

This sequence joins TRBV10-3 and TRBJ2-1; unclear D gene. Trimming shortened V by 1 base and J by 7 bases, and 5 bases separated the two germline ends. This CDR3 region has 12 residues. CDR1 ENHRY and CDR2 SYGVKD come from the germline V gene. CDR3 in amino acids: CAISELKNEQFF. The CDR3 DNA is TGTGCCATCAGTGAGTTAAAAAATGAGCAGTTCTTC.

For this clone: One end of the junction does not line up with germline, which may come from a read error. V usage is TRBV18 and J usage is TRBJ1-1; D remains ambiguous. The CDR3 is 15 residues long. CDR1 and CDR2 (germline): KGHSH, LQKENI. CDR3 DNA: TGTGCCAGTTCACGCCTTTTTCCTCTTCAGACTGAAGCTTTCTTT. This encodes CASSRLFPLQTEAFF.

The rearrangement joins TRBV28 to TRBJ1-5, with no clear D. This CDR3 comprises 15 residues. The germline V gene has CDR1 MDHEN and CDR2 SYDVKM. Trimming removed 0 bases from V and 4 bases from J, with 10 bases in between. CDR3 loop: CASSLWQGLNQPQHF. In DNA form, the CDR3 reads TGTGCCAGCAGTTTATGGCAAGGCTTGAATCAGCCCCAGCATTTT. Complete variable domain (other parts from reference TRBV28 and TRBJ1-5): DVKVTQSSRYLVKRTGEKVFLECVQDMDHENMFWYRQDPGLGLRLIYFSYDVKMKEKGDIPEGYSVSREKKERFSLILESASTNQTSMYLCASSLWQGLNQPQHFGDGTRLSIL.

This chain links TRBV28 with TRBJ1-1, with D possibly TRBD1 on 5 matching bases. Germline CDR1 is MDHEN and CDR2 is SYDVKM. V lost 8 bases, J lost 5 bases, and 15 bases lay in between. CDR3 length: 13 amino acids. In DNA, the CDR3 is TGTGCCAGCCGGAGAGGGGTAGAAACTGAAGCTTTCTTT. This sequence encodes CASRRGVETEAFF.

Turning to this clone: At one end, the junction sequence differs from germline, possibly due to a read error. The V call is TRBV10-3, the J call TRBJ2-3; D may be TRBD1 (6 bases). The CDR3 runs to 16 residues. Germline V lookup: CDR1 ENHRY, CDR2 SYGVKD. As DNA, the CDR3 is TGTGCCAGCAGTTACTTGGGGGCAGGGGGCACAGATACGCAGTATTTT. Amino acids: CASSYLGAGGTDTQYF.